The sequence of this T cell receptor beta chain was determined in a study of siplizumab effects on memory and regulatory T cells. Germline trimming cut 4 bases from V and 3 bases from J; bases unmatched to any gene: 5. Germline CDR1 reads SGHNT; CDR2 reads YYREEE (reference sequence). CDR3 length: 16 residues. Findings of the study overall: Siplizumab caused a significant drop in alloreactive sequences traceable to unstimulated CD4+ memory cells. Controls had approximately 26% Treg-derived mappable alloreactive CD4+ clones on average, versus roughly 70% with siplizumab. Apparently key alloresponse contributors, naive T cells also seemed more diverse than memory cells. Roughly 80-96% of proliferating CD4+ or CD8+ clones lacked a naive or memory phenotype that could be assigned.

This clone was recorded only once. Its antigen remains unidentified. Clones were sequenced by immunoSEQ multiplex PCR, and TCRdb holds only the in-frame ones, with some missing. The table includes fewer than 80,000 clones, roughly 93% detected once. The chain has TRBV5-4 and TRBJ2-3, with 13 nucleotides matching TRBD2. The clonotype was recovered from a human donor in good health. The sample was CD8+ T cells sorted from blood. The CDR3 DNA sequence: TGTGCCAGCAGCCCGGGGACTAGCGGGGTGACAGATACGCAGTATTTT. Protein sequence: CASSPGTSGVTDTQYF.